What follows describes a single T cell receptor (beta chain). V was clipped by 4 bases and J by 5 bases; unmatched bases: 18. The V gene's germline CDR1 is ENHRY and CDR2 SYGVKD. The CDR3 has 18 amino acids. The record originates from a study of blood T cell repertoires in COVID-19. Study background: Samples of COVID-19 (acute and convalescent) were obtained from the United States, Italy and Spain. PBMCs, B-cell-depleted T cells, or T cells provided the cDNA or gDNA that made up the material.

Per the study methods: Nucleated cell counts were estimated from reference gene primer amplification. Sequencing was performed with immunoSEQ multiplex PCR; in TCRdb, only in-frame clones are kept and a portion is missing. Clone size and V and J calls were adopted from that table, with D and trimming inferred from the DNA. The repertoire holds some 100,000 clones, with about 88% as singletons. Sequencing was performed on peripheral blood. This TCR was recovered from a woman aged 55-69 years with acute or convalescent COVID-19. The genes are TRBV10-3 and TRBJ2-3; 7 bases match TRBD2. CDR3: CAISGRPRASGQRDTQYF. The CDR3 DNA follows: TGTGCCATCAGTGGACGACCCCGTGCTAGCGGACAACGAGATACGCAGTATTTT.